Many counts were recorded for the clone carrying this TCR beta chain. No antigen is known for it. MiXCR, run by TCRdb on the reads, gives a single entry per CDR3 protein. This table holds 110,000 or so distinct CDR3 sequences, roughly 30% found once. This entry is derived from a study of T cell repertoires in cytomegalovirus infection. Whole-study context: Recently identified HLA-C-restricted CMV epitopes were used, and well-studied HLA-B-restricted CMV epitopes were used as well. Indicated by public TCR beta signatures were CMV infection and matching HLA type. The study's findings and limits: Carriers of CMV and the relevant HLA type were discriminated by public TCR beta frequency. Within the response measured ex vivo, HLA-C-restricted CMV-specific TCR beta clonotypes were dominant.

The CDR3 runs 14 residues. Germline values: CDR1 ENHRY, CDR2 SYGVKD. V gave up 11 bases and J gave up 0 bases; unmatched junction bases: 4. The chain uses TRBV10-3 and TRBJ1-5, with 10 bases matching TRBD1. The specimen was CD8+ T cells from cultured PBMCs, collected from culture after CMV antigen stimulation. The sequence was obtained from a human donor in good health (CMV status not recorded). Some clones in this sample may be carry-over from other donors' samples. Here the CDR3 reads CAAGTGDSNQPQHF. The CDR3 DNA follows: TGTGCCGCCGGGACAGGGGATAGCAATCAGCCCCAGCATTTT.